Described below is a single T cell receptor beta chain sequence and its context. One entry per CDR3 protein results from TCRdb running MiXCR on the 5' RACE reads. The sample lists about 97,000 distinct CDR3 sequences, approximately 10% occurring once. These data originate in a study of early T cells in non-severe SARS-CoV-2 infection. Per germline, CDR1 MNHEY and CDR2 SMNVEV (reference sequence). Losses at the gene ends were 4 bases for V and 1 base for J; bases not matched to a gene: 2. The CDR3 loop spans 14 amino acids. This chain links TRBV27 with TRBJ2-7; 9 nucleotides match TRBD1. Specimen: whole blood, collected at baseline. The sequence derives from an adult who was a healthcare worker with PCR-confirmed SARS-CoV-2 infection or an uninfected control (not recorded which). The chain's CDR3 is CASSYRGLSYEQYF. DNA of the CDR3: TGTGCCAGCAGTTACAGGGGGCTGTCCTACGAGCAGTACTTC.